This T cell receptor beta chain was obtained from a study of blood T cell repertoires in COVID-19 (dated by TCRdb to 2018 to 2021). Regarding the research as a whole: The collaborator samples originated in the United States, Italy and Spain and spanned the acute and convalescent phases of COVID-19. The prospective study material was composed of cDNA or gDNA derived from T cells, B-cell-depleted T cells, or PBMCs. The dataset comprised deeply sampled blood TCRbeta repertoires from subjects exposed to, actively infected with, or recovered from COVID-19. The repertoires were made available in a free public database intended to serve as a resource for research on the immune response to SARS-CoV-2. Samples were obtained from the ongoing ImmuneRACE study (first 160 participants) and from some 1,300 subjects provided by 6 global collaborators. Nearly every sample came with metadata listing a de-identified subject ID, COVID-19 status, age in years and sex. Where HLA class I and class II types were available, the types were taken from metadata supplied by the sample provider, not from assay-based typing.

The research as a whole found: Clinical and demographic metadata were provided uncurated, with the amount varying by source and participant.

In regard to this clone: Its antigen remains unidentified. No per-base quality is available; no much larger clone lies one base away.

Whole blood was collected in K2EDTA tubes by collaborating institutions according to the institutions' own protocols. Collaborator samples were shipped for TCRbeta analysis as frozen whole blood, isolated PBMCs, or DNA extracted from either sample type. The junction shows trimming of 3 bases on V and 7 bases on J, plus 13 bases between the germline ends. The CDR3 has 13 amino acids, counting the end cysteine and phenylalanine. The sequence is cut down to CDR3 DNA, 39 bases in frame from base 1. CDR1 and CDR2, looked up from the germline V gene, are SQVTM and ANQGSEA. TCRbeta CDR3 regions were amplified from genomic DNA using the immunoSEQ Assay, a bias-controlled multiplex PCR. As for how the authors treated the data: The number of nucleated cells in each sample was estimated by amplification of reference gene primers within the assay. Sequence reads were collapsed and filtered to measure the absolute abundance of every unique TCRbeta CDR3 rearrangement. For each sample, productive Simpson clonality was calculated as the square root of Simpson's diversity index across productive rearrangements. TCRdb obtained this table from immuneACCESS and retained in-frame rearrangements with V and J assigned. These tables miss some clones; where compared with another copy, unresolved V genes account for less than half of the shortfall, and the remainder is unexplained. The V and J calls and clone size come from that table; D and trimming were worked out from the DNA. Recorded for this sample are tens of thousands of clones; about 87% of them occurred a single time. The top ten constitute about 7% of the sample.

This sequence was found in a human donor with active COVID-19. The donor label of this sample is uncertain. Sequencing was done on a sample of peripheral blood. Recombination linked TRBV29-1 to TRBJ2-1; possibly the D gene is TRBD1, per 7 matching bases. The DNA sequence is TGCAGCGTTGACAGGGGGAGGAGGAATGAGCAGTTCTTC. Translated, this gives CSVDRGRRNEQFF.